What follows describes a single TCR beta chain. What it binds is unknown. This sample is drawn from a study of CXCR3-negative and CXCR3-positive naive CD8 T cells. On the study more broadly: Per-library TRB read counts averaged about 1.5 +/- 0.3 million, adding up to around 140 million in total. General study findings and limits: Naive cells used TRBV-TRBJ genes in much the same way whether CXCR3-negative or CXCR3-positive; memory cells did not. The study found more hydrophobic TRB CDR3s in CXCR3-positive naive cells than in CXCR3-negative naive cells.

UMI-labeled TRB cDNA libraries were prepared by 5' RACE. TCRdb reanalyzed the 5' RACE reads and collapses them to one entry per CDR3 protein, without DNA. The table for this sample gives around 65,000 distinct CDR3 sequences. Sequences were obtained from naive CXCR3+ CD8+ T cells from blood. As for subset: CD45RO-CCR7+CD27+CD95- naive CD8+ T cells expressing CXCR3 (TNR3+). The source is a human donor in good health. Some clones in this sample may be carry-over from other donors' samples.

The CDR3 is CASSLAGMNTEAFF. The chain combines TRBV5-1 with TRBJ1-1. Germline-derived CDR1 and CDR2 are SGHRS and YFSETQ. The CDR3 consists of 14 residues.